The 12 T cell receptor beta chains listed next were all sequenced from one sample in a study of T cells after yellow fever vaccination. TCRdb reprocessed the 5' RACE reads with MiXCR, giving one entry per CDR3 protein. This sample has some 300,000 distinct CDR3 sequences, with around 10% found just once. The source was CD4+ T cells sorted from PBMCs, collected 5 days after the yellow fever booster vaccination. The receptors were gathered from a man younger than 35 who received the YFV17D yellow fever vaccine.

There are many counts of this clonotype. The CDR3 DNA reads as TGTGCCAGCAGTTTATGGGGGACAGCAACTAATGAAAAACTGTTTTTT. It encodes CASSLWGTATNEKLFF. The chain couples TRBV28 to TRBJ1-4; 7 bases line up with TRBD1. Germline lookup yields CDR1 MDHEN and CDR2 SYDVKM. Unmatched junction bases numbered 1, after V lost 0 bases and J lost 0 bases. The CDR3 runs 16 residues.

This clonotype was counted a few times. V usage is TRBV6-2 or TRBV6-3 and J usage is TRBJ1-4, with D uncertain. The CDR3 is 16 amino acids. Trimming took off 7 bases at V and 4 bases at J, with 19 bases between the two ends. The germline gives CDR1 MNHEY, CDR2 SVGEGT. DNA of the CDR3: TGTGCCAGCACCGACCCTGAGGGTGGGATTAATGAAAAACTGTTTTTT. Translating it yields CASTDPEGGINEKLFF.

This clonotype came up a few times. The chain joins TRBV20-1 to TRBJ1-4; 11 nucleotides align to TRBD1. This CDR3 region has 13 residues. The junction had 3 bases not matched to a gene; V was cut back by 5 bases and J by 7 bases. Germline values: CDR1 DFQATT, CDR2 SNEGSKA (reference sequence). The CDR3 coding sequence is TGCAGTGCTCGGGACAGGGGGAGTGAAAAACTGTTTTTT. Amino acids: CSARDRGSEKLFF.

This clonotype was detected only a few times. The gene calls are TRBV29-1 and TRBJ2-3, with 7 bases lining up with TRBD2. The CDR3 spans 13 residues. Germline trimming cut 6 bases from V and 2 bases from J; bases unmatched to any gene: 5. Germline values: CDR1 SQVTM, CDR2 ANQGSEA. CDR3 loop: CSVAGTTTDTQYF. CDR3 coding DNA: TGCAGCGTGGCCGGGACTACCACAGATACGCAGTATTTT.

The rearrangement links TRBV7-2 to TRBJ2-1; no clear D gene. The germline V gene has CDR1 SGHTA and CDR2 FQGNSA. The CDR3 sequence is 14 residues long. With 6 bases removed from V and 4 bases from J, the gap between germline ends came to 13 bases. This CDR3 reads CASRDPGAYNEQFF. Written as DNA, the CDR3 is TGTGCCAGCAGGGACCCGGGCGCGTACAATGAGCAGTTCTTC.

This clonotype showed up many times. V usage is TRBV20-1 and J usage is TRBJ2-7; 8 bases line up with TRBD1. V was pared by 2 bases and J by 0 bases, with 3 bases of the junction left unmatched. Germline V gene lookup returns CDR1 DFQATT and CDR2 SNEGSKA (reference sequence). The CDR3 is 14 residues long. CDR3 in DNA: TGCAGTGCTAGACAGGGGGCAAGCTCCTACGAGCAGTACTTC. Residues: CSARQGASSYEQYF.

The table lists this clonotype with a few counts. The chain employs TRBV18 and TRBJ2-1; TRBD2 might be the D (6 bases). Germline V CDR1 and CDR2: KGHSH, LQKENI. CDR3 length: 14 residues. V was shortened by 5 bases and J by 5 bases, with 13 bases between the two germline ends. The CDR3 protein is CASSSGEANNEQFF. The CDR3 DNA reads TGTGCCAGCTCATCGGGAGAAGCCAACAATGAGCAGTTCTTC.

This clonotype was seen many times. The chain joins TRBV20-1 to TRBJ2-2; D possibly corresponds to TRBD2 (7 bases). From germline, CDR1 is DFQATT and CDR2 SNEGSKA (reference sequence). With 1 base removed from V and 4 bases from J, the gap between germline ends came to 13 bases. This CDR3 region has 15 residues. The CDR3 protein is CSARVGRGATGELFF. The CDR3 bases are TGCAGTGCTAGAGTGGGGAGGGGGGCCACCGGGGAGCTGTTTTTT.

The chain has TRBV20-1 and TRBJ2-1; D possibly corresponds to TRBD2 (5 bases). From germline, CDR1 is DFQATT and CDR2 SNEGSKA (reference sequence). Trimming left V 4 bases short and J 6 bases short, with 10 bases between. The CDR3 runs to 12 residues. CDR3 nucleotide sequence: TGCAGTGCTACGCCCCGGGGCAATGAGCAGTTCTTC. Protein: CSATPRGNEQFF.

The table lists this clonotype with a few counts. This chain connects TRBV20-1 to TRBJ1-6; no clear D. The CDR3 covers 16 residues. Germline V gives CDR1 DFQATT, CDR2 SNEGSKA (reference sequence). V was clipped by 0 bases and J by 3 bases, with 12 bases between them. CDR3 coding DNA: TGCAGTGCTAGAGATATCAGGACGGGCTATAATTCACCCCTCCACTTT. As protein: CSARDIRTGYNSPLHF.

The chain couples TRBV5-1 to TRBJ2-5; 10 bases line up with TRBD1. The trim removed 9 bases at V and 4 bases at J, leaving 9 bases unmatched. The CDR3 runs to 14 residues. The V gene's germline CDR1 is SGHRS and CDR2 YFSETQ. The CDR3 sequence: CATHPGTGVETQYF. Written as DNA, the CDR3 is TGCGCCACTCATCCCGGGACAGGGGTAGAGACCCAGTACTTC.

In this sample, this clonotype turned up a few times. The CDR3 nucleotides read TGTGCCAGCAGTTACGCCACTGGACAGCTCAAAAACATTCAGTACTTC. Encoded protein: CASSYATGQLKNIQYF. The rearrangement joins TRBV6-2 or TRBV6-3 to TRBJ2-4, with a tentative D call TRBD1 (6 bases). The CDR3 totals 16 residues. V shed 2 bases and J shed 3 bases, with 14 bases lying between them. The germline gives CDR1 MNHEY, CDR2 SVGEGT.